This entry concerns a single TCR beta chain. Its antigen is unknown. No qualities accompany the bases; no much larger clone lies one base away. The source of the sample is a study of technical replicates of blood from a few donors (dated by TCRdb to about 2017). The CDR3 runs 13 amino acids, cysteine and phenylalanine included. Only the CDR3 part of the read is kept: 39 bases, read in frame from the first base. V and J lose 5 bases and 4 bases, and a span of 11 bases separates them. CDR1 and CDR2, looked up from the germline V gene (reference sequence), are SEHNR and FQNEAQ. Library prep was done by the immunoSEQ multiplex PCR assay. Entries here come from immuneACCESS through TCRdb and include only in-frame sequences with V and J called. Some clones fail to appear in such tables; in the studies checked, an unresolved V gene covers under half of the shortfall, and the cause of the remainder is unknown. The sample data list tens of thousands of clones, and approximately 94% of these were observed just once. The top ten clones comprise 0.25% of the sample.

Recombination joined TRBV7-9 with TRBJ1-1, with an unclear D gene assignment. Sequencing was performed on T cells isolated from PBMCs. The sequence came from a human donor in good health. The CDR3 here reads CASSPASGTEAFF. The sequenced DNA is TGTGCCAGCAGCCCCGCGAGCGGCACTGAAGCTTTCTTT.